This T cell receptor beta chain appears in the sequencing data of a study of cytomegalovirus exposure and HLA in healthy donors. J lost 6 bases, V lost 6 bases, and 4 bases had no gene match. The CDR3 has 15 residues. Per germline, CDR1 MNHEY and CDR2 SVGAGI. Use of 60 Vbeta and 13 Jbeta primers characterized the PCR. TCRdb's table, derived via immunoSEQ multiplex PCR, lists solely in-frame clones and lacks some. The sample consists of under 150,000 clones, approximately 79% of them appearing once. The sample comprised PBMCs. The J gene is TRBJ2-2, the V gene TRBV6-5, with 13 bases matching TRBD2. This sequence was found in a woman in her thirties or forties in good health and CMV-seropositive. The chain's CDR3 is CASSFTSGGAGELFF. The CDR3 DNA is TGTGCCAGCAGCTTTACTAGCGGGGGGGCCGGGGAGCTGTTTTTT.